The 16 T cell receptor beta chains in this list originate from one sample, sequenced in a study of PD-L1 blockade in urothelial cancer. Generated by immunoSEQ multiplex PCR, the TCRdb table keeps only in-frame clones and is missing some. The table lists about 52,000 clones, 84% of them singletons, with less than 1.5% in the top ten. The time point was: pretreatment peripheral blood. Material: PBMCs, obtained around atezolizumab (anti-PD-L1) treatment. All receptors come from a man aged 45-60 years with urothelial cancer.

This clone was found once. This chain links TRBV7-2 with TRBJ2-5; D gene uncertain. CDR1 SGHTA and CDR2 FQGNSA come from the germline V gene. Trimming cost V 5 bases and J 1 base, with 14 bases left between them. The CDR3 extends over 15 amino acids. DNA for the CDR3: TGTGCCAGCAGCCCCCCCCGGCGGTCCCAAGAGACCCAGTACTTC. Amino acids: CASSPPRRSQETQYF.

CDR3: CSVASSGGQETQYF. The DNA of the CDR3 is TGCAGCGTTGCGTCTAGCGGGGGGCAAGAGACCCAGTACTTC. The rearrangement joins TRBV29-1 to TRBJ2-5, with 11 bases aligning to TRBD2. Trimming cost V 4 bases and J 2 bases; bases outside gene matches: 3. Germline assignment: CDR1 SQVTM and CDR2 ANQGSEA. The CDR3 is made up of 14 amino acids.

In its sample, this clone was seen once. The J gene is TRBJ2-7, the V gene TRBV27; unclear D gene. The CDR3 totals 16 residues. Trimming pared 5 bases from V and 7 bases from J, leaving 24 bases between. Germline V gene lookup returns CDR1 MNHEY and CDR2 SMNVEV (reference sequence). The CDR3 DNA is TGTGCCAGCAGTACGTTGCGTTTCCGTCTAATTGGTGAGCAGTACTTC. Translating it yields CASSTLRFRLIGEQYF.

V is TRBV9 and J is TRBJ2-1; no definite D call. Trimming removed 2 bases from V and 9 bases from J, with 12 bases in between. The germline V gene encodes CDR1 SGDLS and CDR2 YYNGEE. This CDR3 spans 13 amino acids. The CDR3 loop is CASSVGIEVEQFF. CDR3 coding DNA: TGTGCCAGCAGCGTCGGAATAGAGGTTGAGCAGTTCTTC.

The rearrangement joins TRBV25-1 to TRBJ2-7; 11 bases fit TRBD2. Germline loops: CDR1 MGHDK, CDR2 SYGVNS. The V and J ends lost 7 bases and 0 bases, in that order; junction bases with no gene match: 2. The CDR3 loop spans 14 amino acids. Written as DNA, the CDR3 is TGTGCCAGCATTACTAGCGGGGGCTCCTACGAGCAGTACTTC. Its translation: CASITSGGSYEQYF.

The CDR3 DNA follows: TGCGCCAGCAGCCCACGGACAGGGGGCGTAATGGATACGCAGTATTTT. Protein: CASSPRTGGVMDTQYF. V usage is TRBV5-1 and J usage is TRBJ2-3; 11 bases match TRBD1. The CDR3 is 16 residues long. The junction had 10 bases not matched to a gene; V was cut back by 4 bases and J by 6 bases. From germline, CDR1 is SGHRS and CDR2 YFSETQ.

V is TRBV2 and J is TRBJ2-1; 13 nucleotides agree with TRBD2. Trimming removed 10 bases from V and 9 bases from J; junction bases left unmatched: 15. This CDR3 is 16 amino acids long. The germline gives CDR1 SNHLY, CDR2 FYNNEI. This chain's CDR3 is CATPGLAGEVASEQFF. CDR3 DNA sequence: TGTGCCACTCCTGGACTAGCGGGAGAGGTGGCGAGTGAGCAGTTCTTC.

This chain uses TRBV12-5 with TRBJ2-1, with 9 positions matching TRBD1. Per the germline V gene, CDR1 is LGHNT and CDR2 is FRNRAP. This CDR3 spans 15 amino acids. The V and J ends lost 4 bases and 8 bases, in that order; junction bases with no gene match: 9. The CDR3 here is CASGSTGQGRHEQFF. CDR3 sequence (DNA): TGTGCTAGTGGTTCTACAGGACAGGGGAGGCATGAGCAGTTCTTC.

This chain connects TRBV19 to TRBJ1-4, with 10 bases fitting TRBD1. Trimming took 7 bases from V and 7 from J; bases not matched to a gene: 9. This CDR3 has 15 residues. Germline V gene data show CDR1 as LNHDA and CDR2 as SQIVND (reference sequence). The CDR3 spells CASTLGRDRGEKLFF. CDR3 nucleotides: TGTGCCAGTACCCTGGGTAGGGACAGGGGTGAAAAACTGTTTTTT.

V is TRBV2 and J is TRBJ2-1; 14 positions agree with TRBD2. CDR1 is SNHLY, CDR2 FYNNEI, per germline. The V gene end was trimmed by 6 bases and the J gene end by 7 bases; junction bases not matched to a gene: 8. The CDR3 runs to 16 residues. The CDR3 coding sequence is TGTGCCAGCAGGGTCGGACTAGCGGGGGGTGTTAATGAGCAGTTCTTC. This codes for CASRVGLAGGVNEQFF.

This clone was found a few times. The gene calls are TRBV7-9 and TRBJ2-1; a possible D gene is TRBD1 (6 bases). Germline CDR1 is SEHNR and CDR2 is FQNEAQ (reference sequence). Deletions cut 1 base from V and 9 bases from J, with 16 bases between. CDR3 size: 15 residues. The CDR3 here is CASSLVDRGLSEQFF. The CDR3 nucleotides are TGTGCCAGCAGCTTAGTGGACAGAGGGCTATCTGAGCAGTTCTTC.

The rearrangement links TRBV7-9 to TRBJ2-7; no reliable D call. This CDR3 comprises 15 residues. The germline V and J ends were trimmed by 0 bases and 5 bases, with 14 bases remaining between them. From germline, CDR1 is SEHNR and CDR2 FQNEAQ (reference sequence). The CDR3 coding sequence is TGTGCCAGCAGCTTAGCGGCTAGGAAGAGCGACGAGCAGTACTTC. This translates into CASSLAARKSDEQYF.

The chain employs TRBV12-5 and TRBJ1-5, with 8 bases matching TRBD1. After removal of 7 bases from V and 7 bases from J, the junction contained 9 bases not matched to a gene. The CDR3 totals 14 residues. The germline CDR1 and CDR2 sequences are LGHNT and FRNRAP. CDR3: CASAIAGTGQPQHF. CDR3 coding DNA: TGTGCTAGTGCAATCGCAGGGACAGGACAGCCCCAGCATTTT.

V usage is TRBV5-1 and J usage is TRBJ1-1; D gene unclear. Germline lookup yields CDR1 SGHRS and CDR2 YFSETQ. V was pared by 2 bases and J by 7 bases, with 12 bases between. This CDR3 region has 13 residues. The CDR3 DNA reads TGCGCCAGCAGCTTTGACACCCCCCATGAAGCTTTCTTT. As protein: CASSFDTPHEAFF.

The J gene is TRBJ2-2, the V gene TRBV10-2; 9 nucleotides line up with TRBD2. The V gene's germline CDR1 is WSHSY and CDR2 SAAADI. V lost 9 bases to trimming and J lost 6 bases; unmatched junction nucleotides: 8. The CDR3 is 14 amino acids. CDR3 amino acids: CASTASGASGELFF. CDR3 sequence (DNA): TGCGCCAGTACAGCTAGCGGGGCCTCCGGGGAGCTGTTTTTT.

The CDR3, as DNA: TGTGCCAGCGGGGGGGAAGGGATCGTGAACACCGGGGAGCTGTTTTTT. It is translated as CASGGEGIVNTGELFF. V and J are TRBV9 and TRBJ2-2; 7 positions match TRBD2. V shed 7 bases and J 1 base; nucleotides not matched to a gene: 10. CDR1 and CDR2 from the germline V gene are SGDLS and YYNGEE. This CDR3 comprises 16 residues. Combining the CDR3 with reference TRBV9 and TRBJ2-2 gives the whole variable domain DSGVTQTPKHLITATGQRVTLRCSPRSGDLSVYWYQQSLDQGLQFLIQYYNGEERAKGNILERFSAQQFPDLHSELNLSSLELGDSALYFCASGGEGIVNTGELFFGEGSRLTVL.